The clone carrying this T cell receptor (beta chain) was counted only a few times. CDR1 is SNHLY and CDR2 is FYNNEI in the germline V gene. V dropped 8 bases and J dropped 6 bases, with 8 bases sitting between them. The CDR3 is 10 amino acids. The source of the sample is a study of cytomegalovirus exposure and HLA in healthy donors. In the PCR, 60 Vbeta and 13 Jbeta primers were used. TCRdb's table, derived via immunoSEQ multiplex PCR, lists solely in-frame clones and lacks some. The sample carries about 130,000 clones, about 79% recorded once. The V call is TRBV2, the J call TRBJ2-7; weak D call: TRBD2 (5 bases). The material sequenced was PBMCs. The clonotype originates from a man in his fifties in good health and CMV-seronegative. CDR3 in amino acids: CASGRGEQYF. The DNA of the CDR3 is TGTGCCAGCGGCCGGGGCGAGCAGTACTTC.